This entry is about one TCR beta chain. This entry is derived from a study of blood T cell repertoires in COVID-19. Study-level background: The samples span acute and convalescent COVID-19 from the United States, Italy and Spain. PBMCs, B-cell-depleted T cells, or T cells provided the cDNA or gDNA that made up the material.

How the authors handled the data: Using reference gene primer amplification, nucleated cell counts were estimated. Measured with immunoSEQ multiplex PCR; TCRdb has only the in-frame clones, and not every one. The D gene and trimming were derived from the DNA, and the V and J assignments and clone size from that table. The sample consists of tens of thousands of clones, roughly nine tenths of them appearing once. Sequenced: peripheral blood. This TCR came from a human donor in a cohort sampled during active COVID-19.

The CDR3 region is CASSLPGTATEAFF. CDR3 coding DNA: TGTGCCAGCAGTCTTCCCGGGACAGCAACTGAAGCTTTCTTT. The chain combines TRBV28 with TRBJ1-1, with TRBD1 matching over 7 bases. V gave up 5 bases and J gave up 5 bases; unmatched junction bases: 8. The CDR3 totals 14 residues. The germline CDR1 and CDR2 sequences are MDHEN and SYDVKM.